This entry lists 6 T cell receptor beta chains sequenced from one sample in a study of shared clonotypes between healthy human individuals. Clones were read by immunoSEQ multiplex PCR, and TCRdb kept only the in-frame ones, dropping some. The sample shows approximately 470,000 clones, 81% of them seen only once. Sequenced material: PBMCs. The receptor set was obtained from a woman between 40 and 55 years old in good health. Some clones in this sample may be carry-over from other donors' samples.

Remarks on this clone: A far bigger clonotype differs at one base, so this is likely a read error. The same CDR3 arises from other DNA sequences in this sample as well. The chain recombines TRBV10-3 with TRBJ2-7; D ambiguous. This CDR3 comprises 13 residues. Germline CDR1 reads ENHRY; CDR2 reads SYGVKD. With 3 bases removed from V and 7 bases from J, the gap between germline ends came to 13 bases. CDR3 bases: TGTGCCATCAGTGATTTAGCAGGTCATGAGCAGTACTTC. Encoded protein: CAISDLAGHEQYF.

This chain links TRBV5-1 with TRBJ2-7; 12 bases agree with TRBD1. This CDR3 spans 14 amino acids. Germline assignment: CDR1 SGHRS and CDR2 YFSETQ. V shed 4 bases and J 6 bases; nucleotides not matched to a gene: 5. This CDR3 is CASSGTGGLGEQYF. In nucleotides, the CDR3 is TGCGCCAGCAGCGGGACAGGGGGCCTGGGCGAGCAGTACTTC. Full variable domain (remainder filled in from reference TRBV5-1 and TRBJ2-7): KAGVTQTPRYLIKTRGQQVTLSCSPISGHRSVSWYQQTPGQGLQFLFEYFSETQRNKGNFPGRFSGRQFSNSRSEMNVSTLELGDSALYLCASSGTGGLGEQYFGPGTRLTVT.

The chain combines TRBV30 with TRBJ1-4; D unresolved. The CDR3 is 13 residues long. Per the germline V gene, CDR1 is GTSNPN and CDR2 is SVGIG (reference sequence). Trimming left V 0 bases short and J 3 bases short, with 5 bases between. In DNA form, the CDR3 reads TGTGCCTGGAGTGTCGATCCTAATGAAAAACTGTTTTTT. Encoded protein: CAWSVDPNEKLFF.

CDR3 residues: CASSPGVMGTYEQYF. In nucleotides, the CDR3 is TGTGCCAGCTCACCAGGCGTCATGGGTACCTACGAGCAGTACTTC. The gene calls are TRBV18 and TRBJ2-7; no reliable D call. This CDR3 region has 15 residues. CDR1 is KGHSH and CDR2 is LQKENI in the germline V gene. With 2 bases removed from V and 2 bases from J, the gap between germline ends came to 13 bases.

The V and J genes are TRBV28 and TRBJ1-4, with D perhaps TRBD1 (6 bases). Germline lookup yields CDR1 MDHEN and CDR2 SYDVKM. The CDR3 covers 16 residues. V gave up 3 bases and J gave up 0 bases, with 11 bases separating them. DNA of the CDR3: TGTGCCAGCAGTTTCTCGACAGGTCCAACTAATGAAAAACTGTTTTTT. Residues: CASSFSTGPTNEKLFF.

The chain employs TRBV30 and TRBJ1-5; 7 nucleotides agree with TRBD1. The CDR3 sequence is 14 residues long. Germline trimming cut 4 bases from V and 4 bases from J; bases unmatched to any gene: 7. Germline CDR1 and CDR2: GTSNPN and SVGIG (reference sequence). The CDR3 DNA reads TGTGCCTGGACCCATAAACAGGGGAATCAGCCCCAGCATTTT. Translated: CAWTHKQGNQPQHF.